The 14 T cell receptor beta chains below were found in one sample sequenced in a study of shared clonotypes between healthy human individuals. Clones were read by immunoSEQ multiplex PCR, and TCRdb kept only the in-frame ones, dropping some. The sample carries roughly 510,000 clones, over 60% recorded once. Material: PBMCs. All receptors come from a woman aged 40-49 years in good health. Some clones in this sample may be carry-over from other donors' samples.

This sequence joins TRBV19 and TRBJ1-1; no clear D gene. V lost 8 bases and J lost 8, with 9 bases in between. Germline V gene sequence: CDR1 LNHDA, CDR2 SQIVND (reference sequence). The CDR3 runs to 10 residues. In DNA form, the CDR3 reads TGTGCCAGTGGACGGCTAGAAGCTTTCTTT. Amino acid sequence: CASGRLEAFF.

The chain employs TRBV28 and TRBJ2-1; D unresolved. V was cut by 6 bases and J by 2 bases, with 11 bases left in between. The V gene's germline CDR1 is MDHEN and CDR2 SYDVKM. The CDR3 spans 14 residues. The CDR3 region is CASSLAKPYNEQFF. The CDR3 coding sequence is TGTGCCAGCAGCCTCGCTAAGCCCTACAATGAGCAGTTCTTC.

The chain links TRBV2 to TRBJ2-1; D is perhaps TRBD2 (5 bases). This CDR3 region has 13 residues. Trimming took off 7 bases at V and 3 bases at J, with 10 bases between the two ends. Germline loops: CDR1 SNHLY, CDR2 FYNNEI. The CDR3 protein is CASKRTRYNEQFF. The CDR3 DNA sequence: TGTGCCAGCAAGCGGACTCGCTACAATGAGCAGTTCTTC.

This chain uses TRBV28 with TRBJ2-7; TRBD2 agrees at 7 bases. Trimming took 1 base from V and 2 from J; bases not matched to a gene: 5. Per germline, CDR1 MDHEN and CDR2 SYDVKM. This CDR3 region has 15 residues. CDR3 sequence reads: CASSLFALAAYEQYF. As DNA, the CDR3 is TGTGCCAGCAGTTTATTTGCCCTAGCGGCCTACGAGCAGTACTTC.

The gene calls are TRBV30 and TRBJ1-6, with TRBD1 as a possible D gene (5 bases). V dropped 3 bases and J dropped 10 bases, with 13 bases sitting between them. The CDR3 sequence is 13 residues long. Germline assignment: CDR1 GTSNPN and CDR2 SVGIG (reference sequence). The CDR3 sequence: CAWSPQGTSPLHF. The CDR3 DNA reads TGTGCCTGGAGCCCCCAGGGAACGTCACCCCTCCACTTT.

The CDR3 reads CASSPPLQLYNEQFF. CDR3 bases: TGTGCCAGCAGTCCCCCCCTCCAACTCTACAATGAGCAGTTCTTC. The V gene is TRBV27, the J gene TRBJ2-1; D unclear. V was clipped by 5 bases and J by 3 bases, with 14 bases between them. Germline lookup yields CDR1 MNHEY and CDR2 SMNVEV (reference sequence). CDR3 length: 15 amino acids.

The rearrangement links TRBV9 to TRBJ2-3; D unclear. This CDR3 comprises 16 residues. CDR1 is SGDLS and CDR2 is YYNGEE in the germline V gene. Trimming cost V 0 bases and J 1 base, with 12 bases left between them. CDR3 protein: CASSVADWPGTDTQYF. The CDR3 region has the DNA TGTGCCAGCAGCGTAGCTGATTGGCCCGGCACAGATACGCAGTATTTT.

As to this clone: One base away lies a much larger clone, so this may be a sequencing read error. This chain links TRBV25-1 with TRBJ2-5, with unresolved D. V was pared by 5 bases and J by 5 bases, with 24 bases between. CDR3 length: 17 amino acids. Germline CDR1 is MGHDK and CDR2 is SYGVNS. In DNA form, the CDR3 reads TGTGCCAGCAGTAGGTCCCGACCAGCCCTCATAGGGGAGACCCAGTACTTC. This translates into CASSRSRPALIGETQYF.

The gene calls are TRBV5-1 and TRBJ1-1; 7 bases line up with TRBD1. Germline CDR1 is SGHRS and CDR2 is YFSETQ. The CDR3 length is 15 residues. V dropped 3 bases and J dropped 0; count of bases not matched to a gene: 5. The DNA for the CDR3 is TGCGCCAGCAGCTATGAGACAGGGATGAACACTGAAGCTTTCTTT. Translating it yields CASSYETGMNTEAFF.

J is TRBJ1-5 and V is TRBV6-6; D possibly corresponds to TRBD1 (6 bases). The CDR3 is 16 amino acids. Germline V gene data show CDR1 as MNHNY and CDR2 as SVGAGI (reference sequence). The V gene lost 5 bases and the J gene lost 5 bases, with 19 bases spanning the gap. The CDR3 here is CASSTRGDAGDQPQHF. CDR3 nucleotide sequence: TGTGCCAGCAGTACTAGAGGGGATGCAGGGGATCAGCCCCAGCATTTT.

This clone appeared many times. The chain carries TRBV28 and TRBJ2-5; either TRBD1 or TRBD2 may supply D (5 bases each). The J call may be incorrect, as the DNA end agrees better with TRBJ2-7. The germline V gene has CDR1 MDHEN and CDR2 SYDVKM. CDR3 length equals 16 residues. CDR3 nucleotide sequence: TGTGCCAGCAGTTCCAGGGACCCTCCCTCTGAGTTCGAGCAGTACTTC. Protein sequence: CASSSRDPPSEFEQYF.

This rearrangement joins TRBV6-5 to TRBJ2-7; 11 nucleotides agree with TRBD2. V shed 6 bases, J shed 4 bases, and the junction held 8 bases outside the gene matches. Germline V gives CDR1 MNHEY, CDR2 SVGAGI. CDR3 length: 15 amino acids. The CDR3 DNA follows: TGTGCCAGCAGACCAGGGACTAGCGGCAGGTACGAGCAGTACTTC. Protein product: CASRPGTSGRYEQYF.

Comments on this clone: Other DNA sequences from this sample encode an identical CDR3 as well. The rearrangement joins TRBV7-2 to TRBJ2-3; tentatively, D is TRBD1 or TRBD2 (5 bases each). Trimming took off 1 base at V and 2 bases at J, with 10 bases between the two ends. Germline CDR1 is SGHTA and CDR2 is FQGNSA. There are 15 residues in the CDR3. CDR3 sequence (DNA): TGTGCCAGCAGCTTAGTCCAGGGACCCACAGATACGCAGTATTTT. It translates to CASSLVQGPTDTQYF.

CDR3 loop: CASSQDHPYNEQFF. As DNA, the CDR3 is TGTGCCAGCAGCCAAGATCACCCCTACAATGAGCAGTTCTTC. V is TRBV4-2 and J is TRBJ2-1; no definite D call. The germline V gene has CDR1 LGHNA and CDR2 YNFKEQ. The CDR3 runs to 14 residues. Trimming cost V 0 bases and J 2 bases, with 5 bases left between them.